The source of this T cell receptor beta chain is a study of T cells expressing NK-cell markers. Points from the study as a whole: In over 5 donors, dominant CD3+CD56+NKG2C+ clonotypes ranked among the top 10 CD8+ clonotypes.

A note on this clonotype: What it recognizes is unknown.

In generating TCR beta cDNA, 5'RACE template switching with UMIs was used. Using the 5' RACE reads, TCRdb records one entry per CDR3 protein without DNA. The sample has about 260,000 distinct CDR3 sequences; the top ten hold around 3.9%. This CDR3 spans 16 amino acids. Germline CDR1 and CDR2: DFQATT and SNEGSKA (reference sequence). Sequencing input: blood T cells: a sorted CD56 or NKG2C T cell subset, CD4+ or CD8+ T cells, or bulk PBMC T cells (not recorded which). The TCR sequence derives from a woman between 18 and 70 years old in good health. The chain joins TRBV20-1 to TRBJ2-3; TCRdb proposes TRBD1, but this gene call is untestable without DNA. CDR3 loop: CSARDPRDRGPDTQYF.